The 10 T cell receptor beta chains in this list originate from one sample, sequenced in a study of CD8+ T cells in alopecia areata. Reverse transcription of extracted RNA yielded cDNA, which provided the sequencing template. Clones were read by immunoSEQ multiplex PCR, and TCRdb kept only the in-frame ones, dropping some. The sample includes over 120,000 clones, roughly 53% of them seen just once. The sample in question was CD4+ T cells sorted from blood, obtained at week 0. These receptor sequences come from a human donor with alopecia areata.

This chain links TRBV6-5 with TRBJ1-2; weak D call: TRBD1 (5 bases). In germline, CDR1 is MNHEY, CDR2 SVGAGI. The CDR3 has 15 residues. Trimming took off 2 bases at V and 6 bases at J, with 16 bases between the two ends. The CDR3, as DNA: TGTGCCAGCAGTTACCTACGGGCGGGGGAGAATGGCTACACCTTC. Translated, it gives CASSYLRAGENGYTF.

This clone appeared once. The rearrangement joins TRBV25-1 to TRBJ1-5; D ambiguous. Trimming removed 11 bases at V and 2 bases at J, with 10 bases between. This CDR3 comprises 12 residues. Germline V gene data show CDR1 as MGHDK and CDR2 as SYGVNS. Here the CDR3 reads CAGQTGNQPQHF. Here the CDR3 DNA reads TGTGCCGGCCAAACGGGCAATCAGCCCCAGCATTTT.

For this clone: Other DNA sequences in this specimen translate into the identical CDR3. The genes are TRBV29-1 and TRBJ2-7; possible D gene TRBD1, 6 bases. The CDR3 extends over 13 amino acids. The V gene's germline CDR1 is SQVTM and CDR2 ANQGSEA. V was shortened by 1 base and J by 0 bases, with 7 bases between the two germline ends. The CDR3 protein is CSVEGDTSYEQYF. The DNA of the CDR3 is TGCAGCGTTGAAGGGGACACCTCCTACGAGCAGTACTTC.

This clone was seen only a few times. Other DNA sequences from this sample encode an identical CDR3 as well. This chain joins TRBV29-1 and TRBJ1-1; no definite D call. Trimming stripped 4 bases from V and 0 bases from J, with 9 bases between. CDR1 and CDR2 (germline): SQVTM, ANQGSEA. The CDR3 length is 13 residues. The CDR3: CSVAGRLNTEAFF. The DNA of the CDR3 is TGCAGCGTTGCGGGCCGTTTGAACACTGAAGCTTTCTTT.

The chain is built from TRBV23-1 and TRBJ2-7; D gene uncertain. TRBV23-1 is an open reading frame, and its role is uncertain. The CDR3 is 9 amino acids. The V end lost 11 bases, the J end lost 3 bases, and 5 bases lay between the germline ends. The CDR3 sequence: CAGIYEQYF. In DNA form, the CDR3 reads TGCGCCGGGATCTACGAGCAGTACTTC.

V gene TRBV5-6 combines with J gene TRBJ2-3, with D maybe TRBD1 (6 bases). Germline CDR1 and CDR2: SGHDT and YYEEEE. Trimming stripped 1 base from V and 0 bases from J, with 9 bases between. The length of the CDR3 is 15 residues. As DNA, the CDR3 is TGTGCCAGCAGCTTGCAGGGACATAGCACAGATACGCAGTATTTT. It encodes CASSLQGHSTDTQYF. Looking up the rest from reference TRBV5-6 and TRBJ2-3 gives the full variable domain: DAGVTQSPTHLIKTRGQQVTLRCSPKSGHDTVSWYQQALGQGPQFIFQYYEEEERQRGNFPDRFSGHQFPNYSSELNVNALLLGDSALYLCASSLQGHSTDTQYFGPGTRLTVL.

CDR3 in amino acids: CASSLGSTSQETQYF. In DNA, the CDR3 is TGTGCCAGCAGCTTAGGGTCCACTAGTCAAGAGACCCAGTACTTC. This chain connects TRBV7-2 to TRBJ2-5; D perhaps matches TRBD2 (5 bases). V was clipped by 1 base and J by 2 bases, with 11 bases between them. This CDR3 has 15 amino acids. Per the germline V gene, CDR1 is SGHTA and CDR2 is FQGNSA.

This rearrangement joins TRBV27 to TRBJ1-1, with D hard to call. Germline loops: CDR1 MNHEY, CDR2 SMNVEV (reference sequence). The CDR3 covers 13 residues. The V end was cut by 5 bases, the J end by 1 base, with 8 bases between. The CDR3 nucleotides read TGTGCCAGCAGTATGACACCGAACACTGAAGCTTTCTTT. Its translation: CASSMTPNTEAFF.

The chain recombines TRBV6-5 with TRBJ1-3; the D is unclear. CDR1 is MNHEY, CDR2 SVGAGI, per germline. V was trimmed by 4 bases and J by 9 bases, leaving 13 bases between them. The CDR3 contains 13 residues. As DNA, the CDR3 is TGTGCCAGCAGTTCCCCGCCGTGGGCCACCATATATTTT. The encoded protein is CASSSPPWATIYF.

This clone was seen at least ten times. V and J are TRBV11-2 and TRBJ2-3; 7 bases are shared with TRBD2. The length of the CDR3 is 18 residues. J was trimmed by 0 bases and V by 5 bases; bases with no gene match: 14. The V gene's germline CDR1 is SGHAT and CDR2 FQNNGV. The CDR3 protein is CASSPGRGEGYSTDTQYF. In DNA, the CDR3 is TGTGCCAGCAGCCCTGGGAGGGGCGAGGGTTATAGCACAGATACGCAGTATTTT.